The rows below give T cell receptor beta chains drawn from one sample of a study of blood T cell repertoires in COVID-19. The protocol was immunoSEQ multiplex PCR, while the TCRdb copy is restricted to in-frame clones and leaves out a portion. The data show roughly 200,000 clones, roughly nine tenths seen once. The sequenced sample consisted of peripheral blood. The receptors originated from a man aged 70 or older with acute or convalescent COVID-19. Both conserved end residues are part of each CDR3. The order of the fields is V gene, clone size, J gene, D gene, CDR3 protein, CDR3 DNA. A D gene is named only where the DNA matches it firmly. Size values are once, few and many counts, or a class for expanded clones, and some rows have none.

TRBV4-2	.	TRBJ2-7	.	CASSQEGDSNIPYEQYF	TGTGCCAGCAGCCAAGAGGGGGACTCTAACATTCCCTACGAGCAGTACTTC
TRBV6-5	.	TRBJ1-5	.	CASSSEGRNQPQHF	TGTGCCAGCAGTTCAGAGGGTCGCAATCAGCCCCAGCATTTT
TRBV5-1	.	TRBJ1-6	.	CASSPTGNVYNSPLHF	TGCGCCAGCAGCCCTACAGGGAACGTCTATAATTCACCCCTCCACTTT
TRBV7-9	.	TRBJ2-1	TRBD1	CASSFEAGGGEFF	TGTGCCAGCAGCTTCGAGGCAGGGGGTGGTGAGTTCTTC
TRBV19	.	TRBJ1-5	TRBD1	CASSPGTGGYSNQPQHF	TGTGCCAGTAGTCCCGGGACAGGGGGCTACAGCAATCAGCCCCAGCATTTT
TRBV7-9	.	TRBJ1-2	.	CASSFTPVRSENYGYTF	TGTGCCAGCAGCTTTACCCCCGTCCGTAGCGAAAACTATGGCTACACCTTC
TRBV7-2	.	TRBJ2-5	TRBD1	CASSPGTEETQYF	TGTGCCAGCAGCCCAGGGACAGAAGAGACCCAGTACTTC
TRBV6-6	.	TRBJ2-1	TRBD1	CATSGGVHNEQFF	TGTGCCACCTCAGGGGGAGTTCACAATGAGCAGTTCTTC
TRBV6-2/TRBV6-3	.	TRBJ2-7	.	CASSYSGARQYF	TGTGCCAGCAGTTACTCGGGAGCGCGGCAGTACTTC
TRBV4-2	.	TRBJ1-1	.	CASSQVLGTSTEAFF	TGTGCCAGCAGCCAAGTTTTAGGGACTAGCACTGAAGCTTTCTTT
TRBV3-1/TRBV3-2	.	TRBJ1-1	.	CATGAVGNTEAFF	TGTGCCACCGGAGCGGTGGGGAACACTGAAGCTTTCTTT
TRBV6-4	.	TRBJ1-4	.	CASRSRDLRCEKLFF	TGTGCCAGCAGGAGCCGGGACTTGCGGTGTGAAAAACTGTTTTTT
TRBV5-1	.	TRBJ2-5	.	CASSFSGDQETQYF	TGCGCCAGCAGCTTCTCGGGAGACCAAGAGACCCAGTACTTC
TRBV28	few	TRBJ2-3	.	CASSLGGASTDTQYF	TGTGCCAGCAGTTTGGGCGGGGCTAGCACAGATACGCAGTATTTT
TRBV28	.	TRBJ1-6	.	CASSPRGAVRSPLHF	TGTGCCAGCAGTCCCCGTGGCGCGGTTCGATCACCCCTCCACTTT
TRBV5-1	.	TRBJ2-5	TRBD2	CASSLAAAGGQETQYF	TGCGCCAGCAGCTTGGCCGCAGCGGGAGGGCAAGAGACCCAGTACTTC
TRBV6-6	.	TRBJ2-4	.	CASSYVVSSTKNIQYF	TGTGCCAGCAGTTACGTGGTCAGTTCAACCAAAAACATTCAGTACTTC
TRBV18	.	TRBJ2-7	.	CASSPPNDSEQYF	TGTGCCAGCTCACCGCCAAACGACTCCGAGCAGTACTTC
TRBV19	.	TRBJ2-1	TRBD1	CASTQTGLGGEQFF	TGTGCCAGTACCCAGACAGGGTTAGGGGGTGAGCAGTTCTTC
TRBV6-5	once	TRBJ2-1	.	CASSRDNEQFF	TGTGCCAGCAGCCGGGACAACGAGCAGTTCTTC
TRBV19	.	TRBJ2-2	.	CASSLGAGGDTGELFF	TGTGCCAGTAGTCTGGGGGCGGGCGGTGACACCGGGGAGCTGTTTTTT
TRBV7-2	.	TRBJ1-1	.	CASSLSGTQNTEAFF	TGTGCCAGCAGCTTATCCGGGACACAGAACACTGAAGCTTTCTTT
TRBV19	.	TRBJ1-5	TRBD1	CASSNLPGQGGQPQHF	TGTGCCAGTAGTAACCTCCCGGGACAGGGTGGTCAGCCCCAGCATTTT
TRBV2	.	TRBJ2-5	.	CASSGARGETQYF	TGTGCCAGCTCGGGAGCGCGCGGGGAGACCCAGTACTTC
TRBV18	.	TRBJ2-7	.	CASSPGRHEYEQYF	TGTGCCAGCTCCCCGGGGAGGCATGAGTACGAGCAGTACTTC
TRBV20-1	.	TRBJ2-1	.	CSASAQGKHNEQFF	TGCAGTGCTAGTGCACAGGGTAAACACAATGAGCAGTTCTTC
TRBV6-2/TRBV6-3	.	TRBJ1-5	.	CASSYFGGVQPQHF	TGTGCCAGCAGTTACTTCGGGGGAGTTCAGCCCCAGCATTTT
TRBV18	.	TRBJ1-2	TRBD1	CASSPLSTGQGSHGYTF	TGTGCCAGCTCGCCCCTCTCTACGGGACAGGGGTCCCATGGCTACACCTTC
TRBV2	.	TRBJ2-1	.	CASKATEQFF	TGTGCCAGCAAAGCTACTGAGCAGTTCTTC
TRBV4-2	many	TRBJ2-7	TRBD2	CASSQDLAGGSYEQYF	TGTGCCAGCAGCCAAGATCTAGCGGGGGGTTCCTACGAGCAGTACTTC
TRBV19	.	TRBJ1-5	TRBD1	CASTKTQGQPQHF	TGTGCCAGTACCAAAACACAGGGGCAGCCCCAGCATTTT
TRBV7-8	.	TRBJ1-5	TRBD1	CASSLETGGFQPQHF	TGTGCCAGCAGCTTAGAGACAGGGGGCTTTCAGCCCCAGCATTTT
TRBV11-1	.	TRBJ2-2	.	CASSPRSAGELFF	TGTGCCAGCAGCCCGCGCTCCGCCGGGGAGCTGTTTTTT
TRBV2	.	TRBJ1-3	TRBD1	CASRGDRVPGNTIYF	TGTGCCAGCAGAGGGGACAGGGTTCCTGGAAACACCATATATTTT
TRBV5-4	.	TRBJ1-1	TRBD1	CASSWDRAGTEAFF	TGTGCCAGCAGCTGGGACAGGGCGGGGACTGAAGCTTTCTTT
TRBV10-3	.	TRBJ2-3	.	CAISPSAGSTDTQYF	TGTGCCATCAGCCCTAGCGCTGGAAGCACAGATACGCAGTATTTT
TRBV15	.	TRBJ2-7	.	CATSRDPGDEQYF	TGTGCCACCAGCAGAGATCCAGGGGACGAGCAGTACTTC
TRBV2	.	TRBJ2-7	.	CASSLSGFTYEQYF	TGTGCCAGCAGCCTCAGCGGGTTCACTTACGAGCAGTACTTC
TRBV7-2	.	TRBJ2-3	TRBD2	CASSLVFEGGVLDTQYF	TGTGCCAGCAGCTTAGTGTTTGAGGGAGGGGTCCTCGATACGCAGTATTTT
TRBV30	.	TRBJ2-1	.	CAWSVRGTAGPNEQFF	TGTGCCTGGAGTGTAAGAGGGACAGCGGGTCCCAATGAGCAGTTCTTC
TRBV2	.	TRBJ1-1	TRBD1	CASRVFGQGDTEAFF	TGTGCCAGCAGGGTCTTCGGACAGGGAGACACTGAAGCTTTCTTT
TRBV30	.	TRBJ2-2	.	CAWSEGELFF	TGTGCCTGGTCTGAGGGGGAGCTGTTTTTT
TRBV3-1/TRBV3-2	.	TRBJ2-7	TRBD2	CASSQVGGRAYEQYF	TGTGCCAGCAGCCAAGTGGGCGGGAGGGCCTACGAGCAGTACTTC
TRBV18	.	TRBJ1-1	TRBD1	CASSETTGTMNTEAFF	TGTGCCAGCTCAGAAACGACAGGGACCATGAACACTGAAGCTTTCTTT
TRBV5-5	.	TRBJ2-3	TRBD1	CASSLRTGADTQYF	TGTGCCAGCAGCTTGAGGACAGGCGCAGATACGCAGTATTTT
TRBV18	.	TRBJ1-5	TRBD1	CASSPMGRGSNQPQHF	TGTGCCAGCTCACCAATGGGCAGGGGGAGCAATCAGCCCCAGCATTTT
TRBV6-6	.	TRBJ1-4	TRBD1	CASSYGQGARSEKLFF	TGTGCCAGCAGTTACGGACAGGGGGCTAGGAGTGAAAAACTGTTTTTT
TRBV29-1	.	TRBJ2-5	TRBD1	CSVPKDRGMETQYF	TGCAGCGTCCCCAAGGACAGGGGGATGGAGACCCAGTACTTC
TRBV7-9	.	TRBJ1-5	.	CASSLSTGTQPQHF	TGTGCCAGCAGCTTGAGCACAGGCACTCAGCCCCAGCATTTT
TRBV6-5	.	TRBJ2-3	TRBD1	CASSLPGDRSTDTQYF	TGTGCCAGCAGTTTACCCGGGGACAGGAGCACAGATACGCAGTATTTT
TRBV6-5	.	TRBJ2-5	TRBD1	CASSYSHRGETQYF	TGTGCCAGCAGTTACTCTCACAGGGGAGAGACCCAGTACTTC
TRBV6-6	.	TRBJ2-1	TRBD2	CASSYSTSGMMNEQFF	TGTGCCAGCAGTTACTCGACTAGCGGGATGATGAATGAGCAGTTCTTC
TRBV28	.	TRBJ2-1	TRBD2	CASPPQAGRSYNEQFF	TGTGCCAGTCCTCCTCAAGCGGGACGCTCCTACAATGAGCAGTTCTTC
TRBV5-1	.	TRBJ1-1	.	CASSLASFTEAFF	TGCGCCAGCAGCTTGGCTTCCTTCACTGAAGCTTTCTTT
TRBV27	.	TRBJ2-2	TRBD1	CASSSHRGATGELFF	TGTGCCAGCAGTTCTCACAGGGGAGCGACCGGGGAGCTGTTTTTT
TRBV3-1/TRBV3-2	once	TRBJ1-3	TRBD1	CASSSQGGTGNTIYF	TGTGCCAGCAGCTCACAGGGGGGTACTGGAAACACCATATATTTT
TRBV6-5	.	TRBJ1-3	.	CASRRGPAVGNTIYF	TGTGCCAGCAGGCGAGGGCCCGCGGTTGGAAACACCATATATTTT
TRBV2	.	TRBJ1-5	TRBD1	CASTRDSPYSNQPQHF	TGTGCCAGCACCCGGGACAGCCCGTATAGCAATCAGCCCCAGCATTTT
TRBV4-3	few	TRBJ2-7	.	CASSQDWASSDEQYF	TGCGCCAGCAGCCAAGATTGGGCCAGTAGCGACGAGCAGTACTTC